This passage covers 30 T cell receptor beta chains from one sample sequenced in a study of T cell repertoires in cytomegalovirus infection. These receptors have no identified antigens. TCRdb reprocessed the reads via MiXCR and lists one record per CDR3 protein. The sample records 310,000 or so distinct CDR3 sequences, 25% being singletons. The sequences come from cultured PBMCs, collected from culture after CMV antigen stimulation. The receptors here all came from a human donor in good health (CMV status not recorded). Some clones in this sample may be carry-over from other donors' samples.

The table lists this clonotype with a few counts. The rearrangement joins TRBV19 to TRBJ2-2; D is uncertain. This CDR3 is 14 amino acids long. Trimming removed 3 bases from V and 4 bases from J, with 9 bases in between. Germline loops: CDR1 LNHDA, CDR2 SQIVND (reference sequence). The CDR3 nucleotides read TGTGCCAGTAGTATTCCCGGATTCACCGGGGAGCTGTTTTTT. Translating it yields CASSIPGFTGELFF.

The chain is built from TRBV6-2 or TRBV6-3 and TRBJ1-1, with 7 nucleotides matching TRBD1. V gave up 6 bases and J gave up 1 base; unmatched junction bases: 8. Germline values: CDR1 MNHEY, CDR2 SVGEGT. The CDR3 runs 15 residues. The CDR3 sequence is CASSSGTAQNTEAFF. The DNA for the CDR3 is TGTGCCAGCAGCTCCGGGACAGCACAGAACACTGAAGCTTTCTTT.

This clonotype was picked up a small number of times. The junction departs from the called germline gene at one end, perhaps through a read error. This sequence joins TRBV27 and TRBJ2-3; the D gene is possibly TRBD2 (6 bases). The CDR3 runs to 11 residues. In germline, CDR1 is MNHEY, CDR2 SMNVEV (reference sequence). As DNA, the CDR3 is TGTGCCAGCAGTCCCCCCGGGACTCTCGATTGG. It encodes CASSPPGTLDW.

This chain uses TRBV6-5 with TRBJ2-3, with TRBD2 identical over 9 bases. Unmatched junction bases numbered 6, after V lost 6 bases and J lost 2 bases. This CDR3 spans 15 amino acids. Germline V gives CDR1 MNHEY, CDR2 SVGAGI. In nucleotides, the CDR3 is TGTGCCAGCAGGGCGAGCGGGAGGCCCACAGATACGCAGTATTTT. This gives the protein CASRASGRPTDTQYF.

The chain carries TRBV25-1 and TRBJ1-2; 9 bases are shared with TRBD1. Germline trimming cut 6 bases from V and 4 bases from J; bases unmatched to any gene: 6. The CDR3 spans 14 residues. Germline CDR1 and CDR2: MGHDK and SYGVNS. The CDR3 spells CASRGAGQGYGYTF. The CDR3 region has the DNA TGTGCCAGCAGGGGAGCGGGACAGGGCTATGGCTACACCTTC.

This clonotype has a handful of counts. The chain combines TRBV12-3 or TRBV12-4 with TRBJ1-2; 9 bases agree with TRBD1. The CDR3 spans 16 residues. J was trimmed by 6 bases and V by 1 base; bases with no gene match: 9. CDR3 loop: CASSLDPGTGLDGYTF. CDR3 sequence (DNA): TGTGCCAGCAGTTTAGATCCAGGGACAGGGCTGGATGGCTACACCTTC.

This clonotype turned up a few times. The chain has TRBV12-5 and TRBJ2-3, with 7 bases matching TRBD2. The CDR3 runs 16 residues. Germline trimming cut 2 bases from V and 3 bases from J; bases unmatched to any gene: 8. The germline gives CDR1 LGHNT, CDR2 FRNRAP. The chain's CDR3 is CASGLTRAGVTDTQYF. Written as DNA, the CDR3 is TGTGCTAGTGGTTTGACGAGGGCGGGAGTAACAGATACGCAGTATTTT.

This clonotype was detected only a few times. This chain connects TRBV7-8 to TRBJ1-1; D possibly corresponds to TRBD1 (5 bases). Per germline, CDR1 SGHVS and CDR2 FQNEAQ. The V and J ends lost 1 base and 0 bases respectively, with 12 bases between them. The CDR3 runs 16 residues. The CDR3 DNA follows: TGTGCCAGCAGCTTAGGACAGACCTATATGAACACTGAAGCTTTCTTT. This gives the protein CASSLGQTYMNTEAFF.

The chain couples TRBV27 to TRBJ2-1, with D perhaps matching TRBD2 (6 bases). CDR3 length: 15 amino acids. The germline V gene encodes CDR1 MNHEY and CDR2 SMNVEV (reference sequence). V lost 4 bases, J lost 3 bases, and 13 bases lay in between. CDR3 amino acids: CASSSGRNGYNEQFF. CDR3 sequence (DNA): TGTGCCAGCAGTTCCGGGAGAAATGGCTACAATGAGCAGTTCTTC.

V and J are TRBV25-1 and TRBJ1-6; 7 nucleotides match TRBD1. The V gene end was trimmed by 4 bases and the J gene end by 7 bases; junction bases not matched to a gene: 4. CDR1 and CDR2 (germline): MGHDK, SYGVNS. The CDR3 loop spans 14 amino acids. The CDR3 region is CASSGAGGNSPLHF. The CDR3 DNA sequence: TGTGCCAGCAGTGGTGCAGGGGGGAATTCACCCCTCCACTTT.

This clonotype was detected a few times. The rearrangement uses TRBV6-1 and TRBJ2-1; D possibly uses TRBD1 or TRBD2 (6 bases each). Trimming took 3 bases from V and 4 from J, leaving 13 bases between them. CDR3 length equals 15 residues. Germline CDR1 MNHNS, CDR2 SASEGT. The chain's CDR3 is CASSDQGSGYNEQFF. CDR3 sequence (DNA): TGTGCCAGCAGTGACCAGGGGAGCGGGTACAATGAGCAGTTCTTC.

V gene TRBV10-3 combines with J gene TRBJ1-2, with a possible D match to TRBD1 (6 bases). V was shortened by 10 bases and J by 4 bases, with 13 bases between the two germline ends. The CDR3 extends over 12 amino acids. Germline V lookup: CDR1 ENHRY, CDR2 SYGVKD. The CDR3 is CATWGQVYGYTF. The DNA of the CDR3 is TGTGCCACCTGGGGGCAGGTCTATGGCTACACCTTC.

CDR3 DNA: TGTGCCAGCGAGGGGACTAGCACAGATACGCAGTATTTT. Translated, it gives CASEGTSTDTQYF. The rearrangement uses TRBV6-2 or TRBV6-3 and TRBJ2-3; maybe TRBD2 (6 bases). Germline-derived CDR1 and CDR2 are MNHEY and SVGEGT. V lost 8 bases and J 0 bases, leaving 9 bases between the germline ends. CDR3 length: 13 residues.

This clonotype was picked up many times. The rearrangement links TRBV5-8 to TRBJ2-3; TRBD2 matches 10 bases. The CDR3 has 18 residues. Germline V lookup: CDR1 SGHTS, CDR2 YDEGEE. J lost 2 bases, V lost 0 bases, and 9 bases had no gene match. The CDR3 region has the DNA TGTGCCAGCAGCTTGGAAGCGGGAGGGCCCCTTGTCACAGATACGCAGTATTTT. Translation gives CASSLEAGGPLVTDTQYF.

The CDR3 protein is CASQGAGNTEAFF. The CDR3 nucleotides read TGTGCCAGTCAGGGGGCGGGGAACACTGAAGCTTTCTTT. The chain joins TRBV28 to TRBJ1-1; the match to TRBD1 covers 8 bases. The V segment lost 9 bases and the J segment 1 base; nucleotides outside the gene matches: 4. Germline CDR1 reads MDHEN; CDR2 reads SYDVKM. The CDR3 contains 13 residues.

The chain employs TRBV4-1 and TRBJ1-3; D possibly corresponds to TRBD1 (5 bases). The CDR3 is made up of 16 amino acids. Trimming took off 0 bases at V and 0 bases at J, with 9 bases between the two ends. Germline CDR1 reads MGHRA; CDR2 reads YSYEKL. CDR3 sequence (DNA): TGCGCCAGCAGCCAAGATACGACAGCCTCTGGAAACACCATATATTTT. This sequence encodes CASSQDTTASGNTIYF.

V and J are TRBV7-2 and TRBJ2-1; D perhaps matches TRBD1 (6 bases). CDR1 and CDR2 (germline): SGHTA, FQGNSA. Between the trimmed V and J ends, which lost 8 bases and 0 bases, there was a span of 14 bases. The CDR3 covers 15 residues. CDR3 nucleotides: TGTGCCAGCGCCCCTGGACAGAGCTCCTACAATGAGCAGTTCTTC. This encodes CASAPGQSSYNEQFF.

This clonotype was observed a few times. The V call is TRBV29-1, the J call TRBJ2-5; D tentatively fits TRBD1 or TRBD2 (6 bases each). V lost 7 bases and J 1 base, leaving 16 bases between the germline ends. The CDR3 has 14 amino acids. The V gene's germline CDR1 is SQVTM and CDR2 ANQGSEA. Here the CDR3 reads CSGGRGAIQETQYF. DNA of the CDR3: TGCAGCGGCGGAAGGGGGGCCATCCAAGAGACCCAGTACTTC. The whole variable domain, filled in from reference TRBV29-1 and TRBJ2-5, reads SAVISQKPSRDICQRGTSLTIQCQVDSQVTMMFWYRQQPGQSLTLIATANQGSEATYESGFVIDKFPISRPNLTFSTLTVSNMSPEDSSIYLCSGGRGAIQETQYFGPGTRLLVL.

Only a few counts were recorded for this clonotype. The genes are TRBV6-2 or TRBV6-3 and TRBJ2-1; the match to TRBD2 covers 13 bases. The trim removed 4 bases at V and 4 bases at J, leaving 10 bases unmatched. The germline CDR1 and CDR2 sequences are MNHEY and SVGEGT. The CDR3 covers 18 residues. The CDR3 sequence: CASSFGKLAGGTYNEQFF. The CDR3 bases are TGTGCCAGCAGTTTCGGCAAACTAGCGGGAGGGACTTACAATGAGCAGTTCTTC.

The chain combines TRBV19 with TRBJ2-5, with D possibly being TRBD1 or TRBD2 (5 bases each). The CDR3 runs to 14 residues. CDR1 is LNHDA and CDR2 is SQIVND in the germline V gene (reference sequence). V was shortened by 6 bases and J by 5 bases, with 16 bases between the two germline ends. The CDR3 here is CASRINDRGETQYF. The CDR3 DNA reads TGTGCCAGTAGGATTAACGACAGAGGGGAGACCCAGTACTTC.

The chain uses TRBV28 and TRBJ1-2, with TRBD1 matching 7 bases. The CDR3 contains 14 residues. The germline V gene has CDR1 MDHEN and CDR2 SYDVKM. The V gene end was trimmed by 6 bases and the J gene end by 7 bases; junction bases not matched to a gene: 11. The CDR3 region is CASSLGTASFGYTF. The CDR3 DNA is TGTGCCAGCAGCCTCGGGACAGCGTCTTTTGGCTACACCTTC.

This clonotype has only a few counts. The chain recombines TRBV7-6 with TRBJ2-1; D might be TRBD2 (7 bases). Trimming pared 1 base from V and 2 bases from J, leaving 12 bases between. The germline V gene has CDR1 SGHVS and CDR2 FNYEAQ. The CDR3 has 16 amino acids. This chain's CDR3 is CASSLEGGVPYNEQFF. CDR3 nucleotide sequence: TGTGCCAGCAGCTTAGAGGGGGGGGTACCCTACAATGAGCAGTTCTTC.

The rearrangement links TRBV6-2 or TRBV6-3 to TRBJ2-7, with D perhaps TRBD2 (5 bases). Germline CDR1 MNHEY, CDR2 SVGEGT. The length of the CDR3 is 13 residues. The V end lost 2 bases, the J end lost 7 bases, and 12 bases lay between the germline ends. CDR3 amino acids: CASSYGERVEQYV. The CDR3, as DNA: TGTGCCAGCAGTTACGGTGAGAGGGTAGAGCAGTACGTC.

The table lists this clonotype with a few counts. The DNA of the CDR3 is TGTGCCAGCAGTTTAAGGGGGGGGGGGGCCTACGAGCAGTACTTC. Encoded protein: CASSLRGGGAYEQYF. V and J are TRBV27 and TRBJ2-7, with TRBD2 as a possible D gene (7 bases). V was trimmed by 2 bases and J by 2 bases, leaving 13 bases between them. The CDR3 covers 15 residues. Germline V gene data show CDR1 as MNHEY and CDR2 as SMNVEV (reference sequence).

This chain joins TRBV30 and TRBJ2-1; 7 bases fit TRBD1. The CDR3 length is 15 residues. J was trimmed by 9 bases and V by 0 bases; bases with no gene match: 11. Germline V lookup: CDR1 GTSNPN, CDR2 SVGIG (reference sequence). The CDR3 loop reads CAWSVQAGGRGEQFF. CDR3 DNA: TGTGCCTGGAGTGTACAGGCAGGGGGTAGGGGTGAGCAGTTCTTC.

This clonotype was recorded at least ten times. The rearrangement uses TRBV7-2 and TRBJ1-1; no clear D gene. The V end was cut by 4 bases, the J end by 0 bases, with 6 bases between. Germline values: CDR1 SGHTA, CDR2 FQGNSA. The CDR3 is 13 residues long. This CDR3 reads CASSYTMNTEAFF. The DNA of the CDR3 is TGTGCCAGCAGCTACACGATGAACACTGAAGCTTTCTTT.

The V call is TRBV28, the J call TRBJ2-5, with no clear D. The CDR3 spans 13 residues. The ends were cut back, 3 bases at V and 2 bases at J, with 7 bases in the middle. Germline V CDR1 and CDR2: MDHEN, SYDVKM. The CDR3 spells CASSFPAQETQYF. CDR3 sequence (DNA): TGTGCCAGCAGTTTCCCAGCGCAAGAGACCCAGTACTTC.

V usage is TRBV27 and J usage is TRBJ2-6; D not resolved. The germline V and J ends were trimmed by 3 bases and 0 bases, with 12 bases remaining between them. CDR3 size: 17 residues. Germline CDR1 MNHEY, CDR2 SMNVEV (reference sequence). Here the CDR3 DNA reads TGTGCCAGCAGTTTCGCTAGACAAGCCTCTGGGGCCAACGTCCTGACTTTC. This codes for CASSFARQASGANVLTF.

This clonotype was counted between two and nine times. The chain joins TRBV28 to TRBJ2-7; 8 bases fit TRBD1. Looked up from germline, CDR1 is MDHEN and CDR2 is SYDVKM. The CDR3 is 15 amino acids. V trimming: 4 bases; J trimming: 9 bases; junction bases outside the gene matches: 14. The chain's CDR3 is CASSSSDRVASAQYF. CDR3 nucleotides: TGTGCCAGCAGTTCGTCGGACAGGGTGGCTTCAGCGCAGTACTTC.

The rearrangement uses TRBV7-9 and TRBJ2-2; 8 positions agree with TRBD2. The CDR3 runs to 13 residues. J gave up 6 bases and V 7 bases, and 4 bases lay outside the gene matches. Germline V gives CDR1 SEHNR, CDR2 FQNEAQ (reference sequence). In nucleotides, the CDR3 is TGTGCCAGCAAAGGACTAGCTCCCGGGGAGCTGTTTTTT. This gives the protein CASKGLAPGELFF.